A single T cell receptor beta chain is shown here with its context. Sequencing was performed with immunoSEQ multiplex PCR; in TCRdb, only in-frame clones are kept and a portion is missing. The table shows about 92,000 clones, with 85% to 95% occurring only once. The data originate from a study of T cell changes during pregnancy in multiple sclerosis. This CDR3 has 12 amino acids. Between the trimmed V and J ends, which lost 6 bases and 5 bases, there was a span of 11 bases. The germline CDR1 and CDR2 sequences are SGHDT and YYEEEE. The clonotype comes from a female donor with multiple sclerosis, enrolled in a pregnancy study. The material sequenced was peripheral blood, taken in the first trimester of pregnancy. The chain combines TRBV5-6 with TRBJ2-5, with D hard to call. CDR3: CASTFDEETQYF. The DNA for the CDR3 is TGTGCCAGCACCTTCGATGAGGAGACCCAGTACTTC.